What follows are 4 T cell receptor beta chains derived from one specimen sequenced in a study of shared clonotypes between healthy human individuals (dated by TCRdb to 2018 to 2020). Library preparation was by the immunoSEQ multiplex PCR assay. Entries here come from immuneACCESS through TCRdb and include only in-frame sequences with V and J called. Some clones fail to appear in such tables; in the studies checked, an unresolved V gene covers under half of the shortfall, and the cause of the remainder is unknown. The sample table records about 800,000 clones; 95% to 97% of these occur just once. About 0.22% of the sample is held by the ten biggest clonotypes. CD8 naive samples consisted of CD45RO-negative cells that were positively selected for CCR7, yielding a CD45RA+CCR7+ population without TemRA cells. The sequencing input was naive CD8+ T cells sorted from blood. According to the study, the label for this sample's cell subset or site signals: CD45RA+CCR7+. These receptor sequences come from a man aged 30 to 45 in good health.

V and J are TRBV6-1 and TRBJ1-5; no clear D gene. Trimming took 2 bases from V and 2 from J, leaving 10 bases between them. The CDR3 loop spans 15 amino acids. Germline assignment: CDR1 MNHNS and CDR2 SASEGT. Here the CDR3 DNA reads TGTGCCAGCAGTGAATGGGCACGGGGCAATCAGCCCCAGCATTTT. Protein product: CASSEWARGNQPQHF.

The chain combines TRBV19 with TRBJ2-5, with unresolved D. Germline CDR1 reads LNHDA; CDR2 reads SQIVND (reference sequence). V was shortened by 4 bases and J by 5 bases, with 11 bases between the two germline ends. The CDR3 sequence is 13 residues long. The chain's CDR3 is CASSTSAGETQYF. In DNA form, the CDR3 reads TGTGCCAGTAGTACCTCCGCCGGGGAGACCCAGTACTTC. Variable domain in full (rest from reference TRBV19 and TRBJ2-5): DGGITQSPKYLFRKEGQNVTLSCEQNLNHDAMYWYRQDPGQGLRLIYYSQIVNDFQKGDIAEGYSVSREKKESFPLTVTSAQKNPTAFYLCASSTSAGETQYFGPGTRLLVL.

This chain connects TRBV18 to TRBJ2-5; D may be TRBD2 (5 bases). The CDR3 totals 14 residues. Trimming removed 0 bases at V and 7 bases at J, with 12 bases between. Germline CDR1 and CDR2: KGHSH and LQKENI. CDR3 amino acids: CASSPPEDRGTQYF. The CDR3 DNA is TGTGCCAGCTCACCACCGGAAGATCGGGGGACCCAGTACTTC. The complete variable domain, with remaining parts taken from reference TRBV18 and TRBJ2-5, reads NAGVMQNPRHLVRRRGQEARLRCSPMKGHSHVYWYRQLPEEGLKFMVYLQKENIIDESGMPKERFSAEFPKEGPSILRIQQVVRGDSAAYFCASSPPEDRGTQYFGPGTRLLVL.

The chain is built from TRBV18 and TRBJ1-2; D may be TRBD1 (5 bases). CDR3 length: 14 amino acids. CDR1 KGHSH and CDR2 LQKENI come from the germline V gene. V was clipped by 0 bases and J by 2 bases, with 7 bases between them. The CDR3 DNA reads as TGTGCCAGCTCACCACCAGGGACGAACTATGGCTACACCTTC. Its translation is CASSPPGTNYGYTF.